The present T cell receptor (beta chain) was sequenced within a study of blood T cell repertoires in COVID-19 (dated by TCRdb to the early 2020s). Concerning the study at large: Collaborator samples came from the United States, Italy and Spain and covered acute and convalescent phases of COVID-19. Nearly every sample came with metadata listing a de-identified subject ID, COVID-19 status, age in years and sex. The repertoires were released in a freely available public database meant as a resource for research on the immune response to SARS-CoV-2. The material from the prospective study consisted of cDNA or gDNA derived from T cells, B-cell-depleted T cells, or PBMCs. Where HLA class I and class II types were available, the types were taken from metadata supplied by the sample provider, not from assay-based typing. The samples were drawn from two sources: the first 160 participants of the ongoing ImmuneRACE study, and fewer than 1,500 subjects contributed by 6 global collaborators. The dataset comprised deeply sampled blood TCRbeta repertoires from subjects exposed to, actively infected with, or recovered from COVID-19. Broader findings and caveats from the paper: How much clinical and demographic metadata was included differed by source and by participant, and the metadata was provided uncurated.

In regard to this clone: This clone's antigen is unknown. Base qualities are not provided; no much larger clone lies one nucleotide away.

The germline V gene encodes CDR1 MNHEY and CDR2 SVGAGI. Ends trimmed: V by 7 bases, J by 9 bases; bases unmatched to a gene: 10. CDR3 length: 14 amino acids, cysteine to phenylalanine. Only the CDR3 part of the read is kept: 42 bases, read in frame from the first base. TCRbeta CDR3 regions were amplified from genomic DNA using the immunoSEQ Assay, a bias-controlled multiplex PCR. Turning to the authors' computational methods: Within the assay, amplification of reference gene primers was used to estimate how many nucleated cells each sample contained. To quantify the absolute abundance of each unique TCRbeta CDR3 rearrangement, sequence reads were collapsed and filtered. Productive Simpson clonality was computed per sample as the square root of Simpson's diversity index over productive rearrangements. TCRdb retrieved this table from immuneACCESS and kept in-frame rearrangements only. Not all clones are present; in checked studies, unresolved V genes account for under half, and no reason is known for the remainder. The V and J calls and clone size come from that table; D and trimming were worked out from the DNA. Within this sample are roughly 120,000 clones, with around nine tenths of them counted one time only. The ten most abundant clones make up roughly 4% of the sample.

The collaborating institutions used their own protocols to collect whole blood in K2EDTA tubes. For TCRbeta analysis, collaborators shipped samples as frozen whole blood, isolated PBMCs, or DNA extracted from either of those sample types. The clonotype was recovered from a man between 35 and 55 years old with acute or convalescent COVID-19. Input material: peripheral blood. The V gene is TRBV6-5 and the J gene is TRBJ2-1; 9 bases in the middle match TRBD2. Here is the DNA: TGTGCCAGCAAGAGCGGGAGGCAGTGGGGTGAGCAGTTCTTC. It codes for CASKSGRQWGEQFF.